Below are 27 T cell receptor beta chains sequenced from a single sample in a study of blood T cells in healthy people across ages. Then a second PCR, running roughly 7 to 11 cycles, was carried out with a sample-barcoded 5' primer and a J-beta primer mix. Each CDR3 protein is one row after TCRdb ran MiXCR on the 5' RACE reads. The sample contains fewer than 600,000 distinct CDR3 sequences, over 25% of which appear only once. This same sample was also taken into another study, of T cells of mothers and their children.

What was sequenced was blood. Receptors originate from a boy aged 2-9 years in good health.

The gene calls are TRBV7-7 and TRBJ2-7; TRBD2 agrees at 7 bases. The CDR3 contains 13 residues. CDR1 is SSHAT and CDR2 is FNYEAQ in the germline V gene (reference sequence). The J segment lost 6 bases and the V segment lost 5 bases, leaving 7 bases of the junction unmatched. CDR3 loop: CASSPSGPGEQYF. The CDR3 nucleotides read TGTGCCAGCAGCCCTAGCGGCCCTGGCGAGCAGTACTTC.

There are a few counts of this clonotype. The chain links TRBV4-3 to TRBJ2-1; D is undetermined. From germline, CDR1 is LGHNA and CDR2 YSLEER. The CDR3 consists of 16 residues. V was pared by 6 bases and J by 0 bases, with 15 bases between. The CDR3 protein is CASSPALLSSYNEQFF. CDR3 in DNA: TGCGCCAGCAGTCCCGCGTTACTGAGCTCCTACAATGAGCAGTTCTTC.

The chain joins TRBV3-1 to TRBJ2-1, with D possibly matching TRBD1 (6 bases). Germline V lookup: CDR1 LGHDT, CDR2 YNNKEL (reference sequence). The CDR3 sequence is 15 residues long. V lost 6 bases to trimming and J lost 5 bases, with 17 bases between them. The CDR3 coding sequence is TGTGCCAGCAGGTCCTCTAGGGGGAAGGACAATGAGCAGTTCTTC. It translates to CASRSSRGKDNEQFF.

The chain carries TRBV7-9 and TRBJ2-5; no reliable D call. With the DNA end fitting TRBJ2-7 better, the J assignment may be wrong. Germline CDR1 and CDR2: SEHNR and FQNEAQ (reference sequence). The CDR3 length is 13 residues. CDR3 sequence (DNA): TGTGCCAGCAGCTTAGCCGCCGGATACGAGCAGTACTTC. Amino acid sequence: CASSLAAGYEQYF.

The rearrangement joins TRBV20-1 to TRBJ2-5; no definite D call. The DNA end is more similar to TRBJ2-7, so the J call may be wrong. The CDR3 has 14 amino acids. Germline-derived CDR1 and CDR2 are DFQATT and SNEGSKA (reference sequence). DNA for the CDR3: TGCAGTGCTAGAGACAGTGGCAGGAGCTACGAGCAGTACTTC. Protein: CSARDSGRSYEQYF.

V is TRBV20-1 and J is TRBJ2-4; TRBD2 agrees at 10 bases. Trimming at V came to 0 bases and at J to 8 bases, leaving 19 bases not matched to a gene. The CDR3 is made up of 19 amino acids. Germline V lookup: CDR1 DFQATT, CDR2 SNEGSKA (reference sequence). CDR3 protein: CSARELLSGRKRGADIQYF. The CDR3 nucleotides are TGCAGTGCTAGAGAACTCCTTAGCGGGAGGAAGAGGGGAGCGGACATTCAGTACTTC.

This clonotype was recorded once. The chain links TRBV15 to TRBJ2-1; 8 positions match TRBD2. The trim removed 8 bases at V and 7 bases at J, leaving 13 bases unmatched. Germline assignment: CDR1 LNHNV and CDR2 YYDKDF (reference sequence). The CDR3 contains 15 residues. The CDR3 sequence is CATSKDSGSTNEQFF. The CDR3 DNA follows: TGTGCCACCTCAAAGGACAGCGGGAGTACTAATGAGCAGTTCTTC.

The chain combines TRBV7-9 with TRBJ2-7, with D maybe TRBD1 (5 bases). V gave up 2 bases and J gave up 6 bases, with 11 bases separating them. The CDR3 is 13 amino acids. Germline V gene lookup returns CDR1 SEHNR and CDR2 FQNEAQ (reference sequence). CDR3 bases: TGTGCCAGCAGCTTAACCGACAGTCGCGAGCAGTACTTC. Translating it yields CASSLTDSREQYF.

The chain couples TRBV5-6 to TRBJ2-7, with D perhaps matching TRBD2 (6 bases). Germline CDR1 reads SGHDT; CDR2 reads YYEEEE. This CDR3 contains 15 residues. Between the trimmed V and J ends, which lost 4 bases and 5 bases, there was a span of 19 bases. The CDR3 nucleotides read TGTGCCAGCAGCAGCCTTAGCGGCCGCGAAAACGAGCAGTACTTC. Translation gives CASSSLSGRENEQYF. The entire variable domain, with the rest obtained from reference TRBV5-6 and TRBJ2-7, is as follows: DAGVTQSPTHLIKTRGQQVTLRCSPKSGHDTVSWYQQALGQGPQFIFQYYEEEERQRGNFPDRFSGHQFPNYSSELNVNALLLGDSALYLCASSSLSGRENEQYFGPGTRLTVT.

V gene TRBV6-5 combines with J gene TRBJ1-2; D is undetermined. The CDR3 spans 13 residues. The V gene's germline CDR1 is MNHEY and CDR2 SVGAGI. Trimming left V 2 bases short and J 5 bases short, with 9 bases between. CDR3 nucleotide sequence: TGTGCCAGCAGTTACGCCCCCGCGTATGGCTACACCTTC. This codes for CASSYAPAYGYTF.

There are a few counts of this clonotype. This chain joins TRBV29-1 and TRBJ2-1; possible D gene TRBD2, 5 bases. Germline V lookup: CDR1 SQVTM, CDR2 ANQGSEA. V was trimmed by 1 base and J by 3 bases, leaving 10 bases between them. The CDR3 totals 14 residues. The CDR3 DNA reads as TGCAGCGTTGAAGGCCGGCGGGTCTACAATGAGCAGTTCTTC. Its protein is CSVEGRRVYNEQFF.

This clonotype was counted between two and nine times. One junction end disagrees with the germline gene, perhaps due to a read error. The rearrangement joins TRBV6-1 to TRBJ2-5; D is uncertain. CDR3 length: 13 amino acids. The germline gives CDR1 MNHNS, CDR2 SASEGT. The CDR3 reads CAGSGSHQETQYF. The CDR3 bases are TGTGCCGGCAGTGGTAGTCACCAAGAGACCCAGTACTTC.

This clonotype was counted a few times. The rearrangement joins TRBV6-6 to TRBJ2-6; TRBD2 might be the D (6 bases). The CDR3 is 15 residues long. The V gene lost 5 bases and the J gene lost 4 bases, with 12 bases spanning the gap. Germline V gene data show CDR1 as MNHNY and CDR2 as SVGAGI (reference sequence). The chain's CDR3 is CASSDGGVGANVLTF. DNA of the CDR3: TGTGCCAGCAGTGACGGGGGTGTCGGGGCCAACGTCCTGACTTTC.

The V and J genes are TRBV7-2 and TRBJ2-7; 12 nucleotides agree with TRBD2. The CDR3 runs 15 residues. Germline V gene sequence: CDR1 SGHTA, CDR2 FQGNSA. V trimming: 5 bases; J trimming: 3 bases; junction bases outside the gene matches: 5. As DNA, the CDR3 is TGTGCCAGCAGCGTCCTAGCGGGAGGGCTCTACGAGCAGTACTTC. Translating gives CASSVLAGGLYEQYF.

The V and J genes are TRBV7-8 and TRBJ1-2, with D maybe TRBD1 (6 bases). This CDR3 region has 15 residues. V lost 5 bases and J 1 base, leaving 14 bases between the germline ends. In germline, CDR1 is SGHVS, CDR2 FQNEAQ. CDR3 loop: CASSPRGGGNYGYTF. CDR3 DNA: TGTGCCAGCAGCCCAAGGGGAGGGGGTAACTATGGCTACACCTTC.

V and J are TRBV27 and TRBJ2-6; 10 bases fit TRBD1. V lost 7 bases, J lost 0 bases, and 3 bases stayed unmatched. This CDR3 comprises 16 residues. Germline loops: CDR1 MNHEY, CDR2 SMNVEV (reference sequence). The DNA for the CDR3 is TGTGCCAGCAAAGGACAGGGGGGCTCTGGGGCCAACGTCCTGACTTTC. This translates into CASKGQGGSGANVLTF.

The chain uses TRBV7-2 and TRBJ2-1; D gene unclear. The CDR3 has 16 amino acids. Trimming cost V 0 bases and J 5 bases, with 14 bases left between them. CDR1 SGHTA and CDR2 FQGNSA come from the germline V gene. CDR3 amino acids: CASSLALARSNNEQFF. The CDR3, as DNA: TGTGCCAGCAGCTTAGCGCTTGCACGGTCGAACAATGAGCAGTTCTTC.

V and J are TRBV15 and TRBJ2-5; the match to TRBD2 covers 9 bases. The DNA end is more similar to TRBJ2-7, so the J call may be wrong. This CDR3 has 14 amino acids. Per the germline V gene, CDR1 is LNHNV and CDR2 is YYDKDF (reference sequence). The CDR3: CATSVSGRVYEQYF. The CDR3 nucleotides are TGTGCCACCAGCGTTAGCGGGAGAGTCTACGAGCAGTACTTC.

The rearrangement joins TRBV6-1 to TRBJ1-2; 7 nucleotides agree with TRBD1. J gave up 1 base and V 6 bases, and 2 bases lay outside the gene matches. Germline CDR1 reads MNHNS; CDR2 reads SASEGT. This CDR3 contains 13 residues. The CDR3 DNA sequence: TGTGCCAGCAGGGGACAGAATAACTATGGCTACACCTTC. It is translated as CASRGQNNYGYTF.

V gene TRBV7-9 combines with J gene TRBJ2-5; 7 nucleotides match TRBD1. The DNA end is more similar to TRBJ2-1, so the J call may be wrong. Germline-derived CDR1 and CDR2 are SEHNR and FQNEAQ (reference sequence). The CDR3 is 16 residues long. CDR3 loop: CASSPRQGPSYNEQFF. The CDR3, as DNA: TGTGCCAGCAGCCCCCGACAGGGCCCCTCATACAATGAGCAGTTCTTC.

The gene calls are TRBV4-1 and TRBJ2-1; no clear D. The CDR3 length is 14 residues. Trimming took 5 bases from V and 8 from J, leaving 16 bases between them. Germline-derived CDR1 and CDR2 are MGHRA and YSYEKL. The CDR3 DNA is TGCGCCAGCAGCGGAACATCCCCTAGGTATGAGCAGTTCTTC. It specifies CASSGTSPRYEQFF.

This clonotype showed up just a few times. The chain carries TRBV20-1 and TRBJ2-5; D uncertain. The germline V gene encodes CDR1 DFQATT and CDR2 SNEGSKA (reference sequence). The germline V and J ends were trimmed by 7 bases and 5 bases, with 17 bases remaining between them. The CDR3 totals 13 residues. CDR3 sequence reads: CSVVSEAFETQYF. As DNA, the CDR3 is TGCAGTGTGGTTTCCGAGGCCTTTGAGACCCAGTACTTC.

The chain couples TRBV4-1 to TRBJ1-4, with D possibly matching TRBD1 (5 bases). Trimming left V 4 bases short and J 8 bases short, with 17 bases between. Germline V lookup: CDR1 MGHRA, CDR2 YSYEKL. The CDR3 covers 15 residues. The CDR3, as DNA: TGCGCCAGCAGCCCGGGGACGGGTTATTTCGAAAAACTGTTTTTT. It yields the protein CASSPGTGYFEKLFF.

This clonotype was seen a handful of times. V and J are TRBV10-3 and TRBJ1-6, with D tentatively TRBD1 (5 bases). V was clipped by 4 bases and J by 6 bases, with 7 bases between them. The germline gives CDR1 ENHRY, CDR2 SYGVKD. CDR3 length: 13 residues. CDR3 DNA sequence: TGTGCCATCAGTGGGGGGGGTAATTCACCCCTCCACTTT. Translated: CAISGGGNSPLHF.

The chain recombines TRBV20-1 with TRBJ2-5, with 9 bases aligning to TRBD2. The CDR3 contains 13 residues. Germline V gene data show CDR1 as DFQATT and CDR2 as SNEGSKA (reference sequence). Trimming at V came to 5 bases and at J to 10 bases, leaving 11 bases not matched to a gene. CDR3 nucleotide sequence: TGCAGTGCTCGGACTAGCGCGACCCGGGACCAGTACTTC. It is translated as CSARTSATRDQYF.

The chain has TRBV12-2 and TRBJ2-1; the table's TRBD2 call for D was not verified on the DNA. TRBV12-2 has pseudogene status. The CDR3 extends over 15 amino acids. CDR3 residues: CASRPRADSYNEQFF. In nucleotides, the CDR3 is TGTGCAAGTCGCCCCCGCGCAGACTCCTACAATGAGCAGTTCTTC.

This clonotype was detected a few times. The J gene is TRBJ1-1, the V gene TRBV5-1, with a weak D call TRBD1 (5 bases). The CDR3 contains 14 residues. Germline V gene sequence: CDR1 SGHRS, CDR2 YFSETQ. Trimming pared 1 base from V and 4 bases from J, leaving 11 bases between. The DNA of the CDR3 is TGCGCCAGCAGCTTGTCAGGGAGGAGCACTGAAGCTTTCTTT. Its translation: CASSLSGRSTEAFF.